This entry describes one TCR beta chain. This sample is part of a study of blood T cell repertoires in COVID-19. As for the study in general: Italy, Spain and the United States were the sources of the convalescent and acute COVID-19 samples. Nucleic acid was either cDNA or gDNA, and it came from T cells, B-cell-depleted T cells, or PBMCs.

Methods used by the authors: Researchers report that nucleated cell counts were estimated from reference gene primer amplification. Method: immunoSEQ multiplex PCR; TCRdb's copy keeps in-frame clones and lacks some. V, J and clone size derive from that table, while D and trimming were established from the DNA sequence. The sample lists 65,000 to 75,000 clones; 81% were seen once. This CDR3 is 14 amino acids long. CDR1 and CDR2 (germline): SGDLS, YYNGEE. V gave up 6 bases and J gave up 8 bases, with 20 bases separating them. The chain has TRBV9 and TRBJ1-2, with D possibly matching TRBD1 (6 bases). This sequence originates from a man at least 80 years old with acute or convalescent COVID-19. The source material was peripheral blood. The CDR3 is CASTRGLGARGYTF. CDR3 in DNA: TGTGCCAGCACCCGCGGGTTGGGGGCGCGGGGCTACACCTTC.